This T cell receptor beta chain was captured in a study of blood T cell repertoires in COVID-19 (dated by TCRdb to 2018 to 2020). With regard to the full study: Samples from collaborators originated in the United States, Italy and Spain and spanned both the acute and convalescent phases of COVID-19. The material from the prospective study consisted of cDNA or gDNA derived from T cells, B-cell-depleted T cells, or PBMCs. The dataset comprised deeply sampled blood TCRbeta repertoires from subjects exposed to, actively infected with, or recovered from COVID-19. The repertoires were made available in a free public database intended to serve as a resource for research on the immune response to SARS-CoV-2. Samples came from the ongoing ImmuneRACE study (first 160 participants) plus 1,254 subjects from 6 global collaborators. Sample metadata almost always included a de-identified subject ID, COVID-19 status, age in years and sex. Where available, HLA class I and class II types were taken from metadata supplied by the sample provider and were not determined by assay-based typing. On the study overall, not on this receptor specifically: Clinical and demographic metadata were provided uncurated, with the amount varying by source and participant.

In the germline V gene (reference sequence), CDR1 corresponds to LNHDA and CDR2 to SQIVND. The junction shows trimming of 3 bases on V and 0 bases on J, and the gene matches do not reach 4 bases of it. The CDR3 has 15 amino acids, counting the end cysteine and phenylalanine. Only CDR3 DNA is held: 45 bases, read in frame from base 1. With respect to this clone: It has no known antigen specificity. Nothing much larger sits one base from this clone, and base qualities are not available.

TCRbeta CDR3 regions were amplified from genomic DNA by means of the immunoSEQ Assay, a bias-controlled multiplex PCR. Concerning the study's data processing: Within the assay, amplification of reference gene primers was used to estimate how many nucleated cells each sample contained. To quantify the absolute abundance of each unique TCRbeta CDR3 rearrangement, sequence reads were collapsed and filtered. For each sample, productive Simpson clonality was calculated by taking the square root of Simpson's diversity index across productive rearrangements. This is the immuneACCESS table as TCRdb keeps it, with only in-frame sequences that have V and J called. A part of the clones is gone; compared with another copy, unresolved V genes explain less than half, and the rest is unexplained. That table is the source of V, J and clone size, and D and trimming were worked out from the DNA. The table for this sample lists over 200,000 clones; around 80% of them were counted only once. Of the sample, 4% to 5.5% falls within the top ten clones.

Collaborating institutions collected whole blood in K2EDTA tubes following their own protocols. For TCRbeta analysis, collaborator samples were shipped as frozen whole blood, as isolated PBMCs, or as DNA extracted from either sample type. The sequence links TRBV19 to TRBJ2-7; 8 bases in the junction line up with TRBD1. What was sequenced was peripheral blood. This receptor was identified in a human donor in a cohort sampled during active COVID-19. CDR3 reads: CASSINGQGSYEQYF. The DNA reads as follows: TGTGCCAGTAGTATTAATGGACAGGGCTCCTACGAGCAGTACTTC.